This T cell receptor (beta chain) is from a study of T-cell reconstitution after alpha-beta-depleted transplantation in children. The TCRbeta library was prepared with unique molecular identifiers. MiXCR, applied by TCRdb to the PCR reads, yields one record per CDR3 protein. The sample contains some 530,000 distinct CDR3 sequences, under 15% of which appear only once. V was cut by 0 bases and J by 9 bases, with 9 bases left in between. There are 13 residues in the CDR3. CDR1 is LGHNA, CDR2 YSLEER, per germline. Sequencing was performed on PBMCs from the stem cell graft donor, taken from the stem cell graft. The TCR comes from a human donor who donated a stem cell graft to a child with combined immunodeficiency. V gene TRBV4-3 combines with J gene TRBJ2-1, with D possibly being TRBD2 (5 bases). The CDR3 reads CASSQESRGEQFF. For the CDR3, the DNA is TGCGCCAGCAGCCAAGAATCCCGGGGTGAGCAGTTCTTC.